The T cell receptor (beta chain) under discussion was sequenced for a study of human T cells and chemical hapten exposure. As to time point: patch test 2, 6 weeks after DPC sensitization. Treatment described: therapeutic diphenylcyclopropenone sensitization with weekly scalp DPC. The CDR3 covers 13 residues. CDR1 and CDR2 from the germline V gene are SQVTM and ANQGSEA. V shed 7 bases, J shed 3 bases, and the junction held 6 bases outside the gene matches. MiXCR, applied by TCRdb to the RACE reads, yields one record per CDR3 protein. The sample has tens of thousands of distinct CDR3 sequences, 5% to 8.5% seen once. This clonotype turned up a few times. No antigen is known for it. The study, taken as a whole, reports: DPC sensitization produced no change in TCRs with frequency above 1 in 1000.

Here the sequenced sample was whole blood, taken in connection with sensitization to the hapten diphenylcyclopropenone (DPC). The receptor comes from a woman aged 25 to 39 with alopecia areata. Some clones in this sample may be carry-over from other donors' samples. The chain carries TRBV29-1 and TRBJ1-1; the match to TRBD1 covers 9 bases. CDR3 sequence reads: CSARTGEDTEAFF. For the CDR3, the DNA is TGCAGCGCCAGGACAGGGGAGGACACTGAAGCTTTCTTT. The full variable domain, its missing parts supplied by reference TRBV29-1 and TRBJ1-1, is SAVISQKPSRDICQRGTSLTIQCQVDSQVTMMFWYRQQPGQSLTLIATANQGSEATYESGFVIDKFPISRPNLTFSTLTVSNMSPEDSSIYLCSARTGEDTEAFFGQGTRLTVV.